The 25 T cell receptor beta chains below come from one sample, sequenced in a study of blood T cell repertoires in COVID-19. The method was immunoSEQ multiplex PCR; TCRdb's version includes in-frame clones alone and lacks a portion of them. Here the sample spans 45,000 to 65,000 clones, roughly 80% being singletons. The sequenced sample was peripheral blood. The receptors come from a woman of 80 years or more with acute or convalescent COVID-19.

This clone was recorded once. The chain carries TRBV5-6 and TRBJ1-5, with D perhaps matching TRBD1 (6 bases). The V end was cut by 4 bases, the J end by 0 bases, with 8 bases between. The length of the CDR3 is 14 residues. CDR1 and CDR2 (germline): SGHDT, YYEEEE. CDR3 sequence (DNA): TGTGCCAGCAGCGACAGGTTTAGCAATCAGCCCCAGCATTTT. It yields the protein CASSDRFSNQPQHF. The full variable domain, rest sourced from reference TRBV5-6 and TRBJ1-5, is DAGVTQSPTHLIKTRGQQVTLRCSPKSGHDTVSWYQQALGQGPQFIFQYYEEEERQRGNFPDRFSGHQFPNYSSELNVNALLLGDSALYLCASSDRFSNQPQHFGDGTRLSIL.

This chain uses TRBV5-4 with TRBJ2-7, with D possibly TRBD2 on 5 matching bases. In germline, CDR1 is SGHNT, CDR2 YYREEE (reference sequence). CDR3 length: 15 residues. V lost 4 bases and J lost 0, with 14 bases in between. The CDR3 loop is CASSLGEGTSYEQYF. As DNA, the CDR3 is TGTGCCAGCAGCCTGGGTGAGGGCACCTCCTACGAGCAGTACTTC.

V gene TRBV6-6 combines with J gene TRBJ1-2; D possibly corresponds to TRBD1 (6 bases). This CDR3 spans 16 amino acids. In germline, CDR1 is MNHNY, CDR2 SVGAGI (reference sequence). V was trimmed by 7 bases and J by 3 bases, leaving 21 bases between them. CDR3 amino acids: CASKFSGDGRDYGYTF. Here the CDR3 DNA reads TGTGCCAGCAAGTTTTCAGGGGACGGCAGAGACTATGGCTACACCTTC.

The chain has TRBV7-9 and TRBJ2-1, with D perhaps TRBD1 (6 bases). The CDR3 loop spans 16 amino acids. Trimming cost V 5 bases and J 5 bases, with 19 bases left between them. The germline V gene has CDR1 SEHNR and CDR2 FQNEAQ (reference sequence). The CDR3 protein is CASSPRRWGRNNEQFF. The CDR3 nucleotides are TGTGCCAGCAGCCCCCGCAGGTGGGGGCGTAACAATGAGCAGTTCTTC.

The V and J genes are TRBV29-1 and TRBJ2-2; tentatively, D is TRBD1 (5 bases). V lost 8 bases to trimming and J lost 4 bases, with 11 bases between them. The germline V gene encodes CDR1 SQVTM and CDR2 ANQGSEA. The CDR3 totals 12 residues. CDR3 region: CSPGLSTGELFF. CDR3 sequence (DNA): TGCAGCCCAGGGTTGAGCACCGGGGAGCTGTTTTTT.

The chain combines TRBV27 with TRBJ2-7; possibly TRBD2 for D (5 bases). The V and J ends lost 5 bases and 9 bases respectively, with 17 bases between them. Germline V gene data show CDR1 as MNHEY and CDR2 as SMNVEV (reference sequence). This CDR3 region has 13 residues. CDR3 amino acids: CASSPSIGSVQYF. As DNA, the CDR3 is TGTGCCAGCAGTCCGTCGATAGGGAGCGTGCAGTACTTC.

Comments on this clone: Different DNA sequences within this sample yield the same CDR3. J is TRBJ1-2 and V is TRBV19; TRBD1 matches at 7 bases. CDR1 is LNHDA, CDR2 SQIVND, per germline (reference sequence). J was trimmed by 3 bases and V by 6 bases; bases with no gene match: 4. The CDR3 covers 13 residues. The CDR3 DNA reads as TGTGCCAGTAGCCCAACAGGGGACTATGGCTACACCTTC. It encodes CASSPTGDYGYTF.

V usage is TRBV7-6 and J usage is TRBJ2-5, with D possibly being TRBD2 (6 bases). Deletions cut 5 bases from V and 2 bases from J, with 12 bases between. This CDR3 is built from 14 residues. Germline V CDR1 and CDR2: SGHVS, FNYEAQ. The DNA of the CDR3 is TGTGCCAGCAGCAAGAGGGGAGGACAAGAGACCCAGTACTTC. As protein: CASSKRGGQETQYF.

The CDR3 region has the DNA TGTGCCAGCAGGGAGACAGGGGTCGGAGGAAACACCATATATTTT. This codes for CASRETGVGGNTIYF. The chain links TRBV6-5 to TRBJ1-3, with 8 positions matching TRBD1. The ends lost 6 bases at V and 4 bases at J; junction bases unmatched: 8. Per germline, CDR1 MNHEY and CDR2 SVGAGI. The CDR3 runs to 15 residues.

The chain links TRBV14 to TRBJ1-1; possibly TRBD1 for D (6 bases). Per the germline V gene, CDR1 is SGHDN and CDR2 is FVKESK. The V and J ends lost 3 bases and 2 bases respectively, with 22 bases between them. The CDR3 extends over 18 amino acids. CDR3 coding DNA: TGTGCCAGCAGCCAGCAAGAAGGGGGTACGGGGTTAAACACTGAAGCTTTCTTT. Translated: CASSQQEGGTGLNTEAFF.

The V gene is TRBV12-3 or TRBV12-4, the J gene TRBJ1-1, with TRBD1 as a possible D gene (5 bases). The CDR3 is made up of 12 amino acids. V was pared by 4 bases and J by 4 bases, with 7 bases between. CDR3 sequence: CASSWGGTEAFF. The CDR3 coding sequence is TGTGCCAGCAGTTGGGGGGGCACTGAAGCTTTCTTT.

The chain couples TRBV2 to TRBJ1-3; D gene uncertain. This CDR3 spans 15 amino acids. Germline V gene lookup returns CDR1 SNHLY and CDR2 FYNNEI. Trimming pared 5 bases from V and 0 bases from J, leaving 11 bases between. For the CDR3, the DNA is TGTGCCAGCAGTCAAACAACGGGCTCTGGAAACACCATATATTTT. Translated, it gives CASSQTTGSGNTIYF.

The CDR3 DNA sequence: TGTGCCAGCAGATCTCGGGAGCCCCAGCATTTT. It encodes CASRSREPQHF. The rearrangement joins TRBV2 to TRBJ1-5, with D unclear. This CDR3 is built from 11 residues. Trimming removed 6 bases at V and 8 bases at J, with 8 bases between. CDR1 and CDR2 (germline): SNHLY, FYNNEI. Full variable domain (outside the CDR3, taken from reference TRBV2 and TRBJ1-5): EPEVTQTPSHQVTQMGQEVILRCVPISNHLYFYWYRQILGQKVEFLVSFYNNEISEKSEIFDDQFSVERPDGSNFTLKIRSTKLEDSAMYFCASRSREPQHFGDGTRLSIL.

V gene TRBV6-5 combines with J gene TRBJ1-2, with 8 bases identical to TRBD1. This CDR3 comprises 14 residues. In germline, CDR1 is MNHEY, CDR2 SVGAGI. V lost 6 bases to trimming and J lost 4 bases; unmatched junction nucleotides: 7. As DNA, the CDR3 is TGTGCCAGCAGGAAGACAGGGGTCATCTATGGCTACACCTTC. It yields the protein CASRKTGVIYGYTF.

The rearrangement joins TRBV19 to TRBJ2-1, with a weak D call TRBD2 (6 bases). The V end lost 2 bases, the J end lost 10 bases, and 15 bases lay between the germline ends. The CDR3 has 14 amino acids. CDR1 and CDR2 from the germline V gene are LNHDA and SQIVND (reference sequence). The CDR3 DNA reads TGTGCCAGTAGTATAAGGGACTCCTACCTAGAGCAGTTCTTC. Translation: CASSIRDSYLEQFF.

In DNA, the CDR3 is TGTGCCAGCAGTGAAGCGCCAGCGGGCCGCGAGCAGTACTTC. Translated: CASSEAPAGREQYF. This chain links TRBV2 with TRBJ2-7; D is possibly TRBD2 (6 bases). This CDR3 has 14 amino acids. Germline lookup yields CDR1 SNHLY and CDR2 FYNNEI. V was clipped by 0 bases and J by 6 bases, with 12 bases between them.

CDR3 region: CASSVAGATEAFF. CDR3 nucleotide sequence: TGTGCCAGCAGCGTCGCAGGGGCCACTGAAGCTTTCTTT. The chain employs TRBV9 and TRBJ1-1; tentatively, D is TRBD1 (6 bases). Germline V gives CDR1 SGDLS, CDR2 YYNGEE. The CDR3 has 13 amino acids. V was pared by 2 bases and J by 4 bases, with 9 bases between.

The chain links TRBV18 to TRBJ2-7, with 9 positions matching TRBD2. V lost 5 bases to trimming and J lost 5 bases; unmatched junction nucleotides: 7. Germline CDR1 is KGHSH and CDR2 is LQKENI. The CDR3 runs to 14 residues. The CDR3 is CASSSSGTSNEQYF. As DNA, the CDR3 is TGTGCCAGCTCAAGCTCCGGGACTAGCAACGAGCAGTACTTC.

This chain connects TRBV28 to TRBJ1-1, with 7 bases aligning to TRBD1. This CDR3 region has 15 residues. Germline CDR1 reads MDHEN; CDR2 reads SYDVKM. J lost 8 bases, V lost 8 bases, and 17 bases had no gene match. The CDR3 bases are TGTGCCAGCTGGGCTTCACAGGGGTCGGGGAACGAAGCTTTCTTT. Translated, it gives CASWASQGSGNEAFF.

The chain has TRBV10-1 and TRBJ1-6; 7 nucleotides agree with TRBD1. Trimming took 2 bases from V and 8 from J; bases not matched to a gene: 6. The length of the CDR3 is 15 residues. Germline V gives CDR1 WNHNN, CDR2 SYGVQD (reference sequence). The CDR3 DNA follows: TGCGCCAGCAGTGAGGCGGCAGGGGGTGATTCACCCCTCCACTTT. This codes for CASSEAAGGDSPLHF.

The chain couples TRBV5-1 to TRBJ1-2; possible D gene TRBD1, 6 bases. Looked up from germline, CDR1 is SGHRS and CDR2 is YFSETQ. V lost 3 bases, J lost 2 bases, and 14 bases lay in between. CDR3 size: 15 residues. For the CDR3, the DNA is TGCGCCAGCAGCTGGGGCCCCGGACAGAACTATGGCTACACCTTC. Its translation: CASSWGPGQNYGYTF. The full variable domain, rest sourced from reference TRBV5-1 and TRBJ1-2, is KAGVTQTPRYLIKTRGQQVTLSCSPISGHRSVSWYQQTPGQGLQFLFEYFSETQRNKGNFPGRFSGRQFSNSRSEMNVSTLELGDSALYLCASSWGPGQNYGYTFGSGTRLTVV.

This rearrangement joins TRBV19 to TRBJ2-3, with 11 nucleotides matching TRBD2. The CDR3 length is 17 residues. With 7 bases clipped from V and 0 bases from J, the junction kept 9 bases outside the gene matches. Germline CDR1 is LNHDA and CDR2 is SQIVND (reference sequence). Here the CDR3 reads CASKLLGTSGSTDTQYF. CDR3 nucleotides: TGTGCCAGTAAACTATTGGGGACTAGCGGTAGCACAGATACGCAGTATTTT.

The chain recombines TRBV4-1 with TRBJ1-2, with TRBD1 matching over 9 bases. J gave up 8 bases and V 1 base, and 2 bases lay outside the gene matches. The CDR3 runs to 13 residues. CDR1 MGHRA and CDR2 YSYEKL come from the germline V gene. CDR3 residues: CASSQGTGDGYTF. Here the CDR3 DNA reads TGCGCCAGCAGCCAAGGGACAGGGGACGGCTACACCTTC.

The chain couples TRBV7-9 to TRBJ1-2; 9 bases align to TRBD1. CDR3 length equals 17 residues. V shed 1 base and J 3 bases; nucleotides not matched to a gene: 9. Germline-derived CDR1 and CDR2 are SEHNR and FQNEAQ (reference sequence). The CDR3 DNA is TGTGCCAGCAGCTTAGTGAAGGGACAGGGATATCACTATGGCTACACCTTC. Its protein product is CASSLVKGQGYHYGYTF.

This clone was detected many times. The chain links TRBV3-1 (or the pseudogene TRBV3-2) to TRBJ2-2; 8 bases fit TRBD1. V lost 4 bases and J lost 4; bases outside the gene matches: 2. This CDR3 has 14 residues. Germline V CDR1 and CDR2: LGHDT, YNNKEL (reference sequence). In nucleotides, the CDR3 is TGTGCCAGCAGCCGGACAGGGAGCACCGGGGAGCTGTTTTTT. It codes for CASSRTGSTGELFF.